The 28 T cell receptor beta chains below were found in one sample sequenced in a study of T cell responses to AZD1222 COVID-19 vaccine. Sequencing was performed with immunoSEQ multiplex PCR; in TCRdb, only in-frame clones are kept and a portion is missing. There are about 130,000 clones in the sample; around nine tenths occur only once, and 6% to 7.5% lies in the top ten. The source was peripheral blood, collected on day 0 of AZD1222 vaccination. All receptors come from an adult in good health.

This chain joins TRBV28 and TRBJ2-2, with 8 bases lining up with TRBD1. Trimming removed 5 bases from V and 5 bases from J; junction bases left unmatched: 4. Germline assignment: CDR1 MDHEN and CDR2 SYDVKM. The CDR3 has 14 amino acids. CDR3: CASSPTGETGELFF. The CDR3 coding sequence is TGTGCCAGCAGTCCGACAGGGGAAACCGGGGAGCTGTTTTTT.

This clone occurred once. The V gene is TRBV9, the J gene TRBJ1-3, with TRBD1 identical over 8 bases. The J segment lost 0 bases and the V segment lost 0 bases, leaving 8 bases of the junction unmatched. There are 18 residues in the CDR3. Per the germline V gene, CDR1 is SGDLS and CDR2 is YYNGEE. DNA for the CDR3: TGTGCCAGCAGCGTAGGGACAGGGAAGAGGGACTCTGGAAACACCATATATTTT. Translating gives CASSVGTGKRDSGNTIYF.

This sequence joins TRBV27 and TRBJ1-5; 9 nucleotides match TRBD1. There are 14 residues in the CDR3. The junction had 6 bases not matched to a gene; V was cut back by 6 bases and J by 6 bases. CDR1 is MNHEY, CDR2 SMNVEV, per germline (reference sequence). CDR3 bases: TGTGCCAGCAGGACCGGGACAGGGTCTCAGCCCCAGCATTTT. It encodes CASRTGTGSQPQHF.

In regard to this clone: This sample also contains other DNA sequences that code for the same CDR3. The chain has TRBV20-1 and TRBJ2-3; D remains unclear. The CDR3 runs 11 residues. Per the germline V gene, CDR1 is DFQATT and CDR2 is SNEGSKA (reference sequence). V was clipped by 5 bases and J by 2 bases, with 5 bases between them. The CDR3 loop reads CSARVTDTQYF. In nucleotides, the CDR3 is TGCAGTGCTCGGGTCACAGATACGCAGTATTTT.

The chain couples TRBV2 to TRBJ2-7, with 7 bases fitting TRBD1. This CDR3 is 14 amino acids long. V shed 2 bases and J 13 bases; nucleotides not matched to a gene: 14. Germline CDR1 reads SNHLY; CDR2 reads FYNNEI. The CDR3 DNA is TGTGCCAGCAGTGAAATGGGGGCCAGGGACAGCGCTTACTTC. Amino acid sequence: CASSEMGARDSAYF.

The chain uses TRBV4-1 and TRBJ1-4; D remains unclear. Deletions cut 0 bases from V and 10 bases from J, with 9 bases between. CDR1 is MGHRA, CDR2 YSYEKL, per germline. This CDR3 is built from 13 residues. The CDR3 is CASSQDHGGKLFF. Here the CDR3 DNA reads TGCGCCAGCAGCCAAGATCACGGTGGAAAACTGTTTTTT.

The genes are TRBV30 and TRBJ1-2; 10 bases align to TRBD1. CDR1 GTSNPN and CDR2 SVGIG come from the germline V gene (reference sequence). With V trimmed by 0 bases and J by 9 bases, 7 bases remained unmatched. This CDR3 comprises 14 residues. CDR3 nucleotides: TGTGCCTGGAGTGTACACGACAGGGGGCAAAGCTACACCTTC. This translates into CAWSVHDRGQSYTF.

CDR3 in amino acids: CASSQRGLAGASSYNEQFF. In nucleotides, the CDR3 is TGTGCCAGCAGCCAAAGGGGACTAGCGGGGGCGAGCTCCTACAATGAGCAGTTCTTC. The V call is TRBV4-2, the J call TRBJ2-1; TRBD2 agrees at 14 bases. V lost 2 bases, J lost 0 bases, and 6 bases stayed unmatched. This CDR3 has 19 residues. The V gene's germline CDR1 is LGHNA and CDR2 YNFKEQ.

This clone was found once. V usage is TRBV7-9 and J usage is TRBJ2-5; D remains ambiguous. This CDR3 is 13 amino acids long. Germline lookup yields CDR1 SEHNR and CDR2 FQNEAQ (reference sequence). The V gene lost 5 bases and the J gene lost 4 bases, with 11 bases spanning the gap. The CDR3 reads CASSQSLRETQYF. DNA of the CDR3: TGTGCCAGCAGCCAATCCTTGCGAGAGACCCAGTACTTC.

The chain uses TRBV28 and TRBJ2-7; no clear D. V dropped 4 bases and J dropped 0 bases, with 10 bases sitting between them. This CDR3 has 14 residues. The germline CDR1 and CDR2 sequences are MDHEN and SYDVKM. CDR3 in amino acids: CASSYPVSSYEQYF. The CDR3 nucleotides are TGTGCCAGCAGTTACCCGGTCAGCTCCTACGAGCAGTACTTC. The whole variable domain, remainder taken from reference TRBV28 and TRBJ2-7, is DVKVTQSSRYLVKRTGEKVFLECVQDMDHENMFWYRQDPGLGLRLIYFSYDVKMKEKGDIPEGYSVSREKKERFSLILESASTNQTSMYLCASSYPVSSYEQYFGPGTRLTVT.

The chain couples TRBV9 to TRBJ1-3, with D perhaps matching TRBD1 (5 bases). The CDR3 runs 15 residues. Germline assignment: CDR1 SGDLS and CDR2 YYNGEE. V was clipped by 7 bases and J by 0 bases, with 14 bases between them. The CDR3 here is CASGAGRSSGNTIYF. DNA of the CDR3: TGTGCCAGCGGGGCCGGCAGAAGCTCTGGAAACACCATATATTTT.

The V call is TRBV18, the J call TRBJ1-4; D not certain. V shed 3 bases and J shed 0 bases, with 8 bases lying between them. Germline V lookup: CDR1 KGHSH, CDR2 LQKENI. CDR3 length equals 15 residues. DNA for the CDR3: TGTGCCAGCTCACCCTCAGGTTCAACTAATGAAAAACTGTTTTTT. This encodes CASSPSGSTNEKLFF.

V usage is TRBV9 and J usage is TRBJ2-2; unclear D gene. Germline V lookup: CDR1 SGDLS, CDR2 YYNGEE. The germline V and J ends were trimmed by 0 bases and 8 bases, with 8 bases remaining between them. The CDR3 consists of 13 residues. CDR3: CASSVVATGELFF. The CDR3 coding sequence is TGTGCCAGCAGCGTAGTAGCAACTGGGGAGCTGTTTTTT.

V and J are TRBV28 and TRBJ1-1; D gene unclear. This CDR3 has 15 residues. From germline, CDR1 is MDHEN and CDR2 SYDVKM. Between the trimmed V and J ends, which lost 5 bases and 4 bases, there was a span of 17 bases. In DNA form, the CDR3 reads TGTGCCAGCAGTCGGACTGTACATCTGGTCACTGAAGCTTTCTTT. Encoded protein: CASSRTVHLVTEAFF.

This clone was seen just once. The chain joins TRBV2 to TRBJ2-1, with D maybe TRBD2 (6 bases). The CDR3 runs to 16 residues. The V end lost 1 base, the J end lost 3 bases, and 13 bases lay between the germline ends. Germline V CDR1 and CDR2: SNHLY, FYNNEI. The CDR3, as DNA: TGTGCCAGCAGTGAAGGAGGCAGGCGGGACTACAATGAGCAGTTCTTC. Amino acid sequence: CASSEGGRRDYNEQFF.

The V gene is TRBV5-1, the J gene TRBJ2-2; D remains ambiguous. V was cut by 6 bases and J by 1 base, with 7 bases left in between. This CDR3 has 13 amino acids. Germline V gene data show CDR1 as SGHRS and CDR2 as YFSETQ. This CDR3 is CASTSENTGELFF. The CDR3 DNA sequence: TGCGCCAGCACCTCTGAGAACACCGGGGAGCTGTTTTTT. Variable domain in full (rest from reference TRBV5-1 and TRBJ2-2): KAGVTQTPRYLIKTRGQQVTLSCSPISGHRSVSWYQQTPGQGLQFLFEYFSETQRNKGNFPGRFSGRQFSNSRSEMNVSTLELGDSALYLCASTSENTGELFFGEGSRLTVL.

The V call is TRBV7-2, the J call TRBJ2-2, with a weak D call TRBD2 (6 bases). The CDR3 is made up of 14 amino acids. V shed 10 bases and J shed 2 bases, with 14 bases lying between them. Looked up from germline, CDR1 is SGHTA and CDR2 is FQGNSA. DNA for the CDR3: TGTGCCACCTTAACGGGACTTAACACCGGGGAGCTGTTTTTT. Protein sequence: CATLTGLNTGELFF. The whole variable domain, remainder taken from reference TRBV7-2 and TRBJ2-2, is GAGVSQSPSNKVTEKGKDVELRCDPISGHTALYWYRQSLGQGLEFLIYFQGNSAPDKSGLPSDRFSAERTGGSVSTLTIQRTQQEDSAVYLCATLTGLNTGELFFGEGSRLTVL.

V and J are TRBV5-1 and TRBJ2-3; 7 bases fit TRBD1. Germline CDR1 and CDR2: SGHRS and YFSETQ. With V trimmed by 5 bases and J by 0 bases, 3 bases remained unmatched. The CDR3 totals 14 residues. The CDR3, as DNA: TGCGCCAGCAGACCGGGACAGAGCACAGATACGCAGTATTTT. Its translation: CASRPGQSTDTQYF.

This clone occurred a few times. The J gene is TRBJ1-4, the V gene TRBV9, with D unclear. Trimming shortened V by 4 bases and J by 8 bases, and 18 bases separated the two germline ends. The CDR3 is made up of 15 amino acids. The germline V gene has CDR1 SGDLS and CDR2 YYNGEE. The CDR3 spells CASSSRATLGEKLFF. CDR3 nucleotides: TGTGCCAGCAGCTCCAGAGCGACCTTGGGAGAAAAACTGTTTTTT. Looking up the rest from reference TRBV9 and TRBJ1-4 gives the full variable domain: DSGVTQTPKHLITATGQRVTLRCSPRSGDLSVYWYQQSLDQGLQFLIQYYNGEERAKGNILERFSAQQFPDLHSELNLSSLELGDSALYFCASSSRATLGEKLFFGSGTQLSVL.

V and J are TRBV4-3 and TRBJ1-2; D call uncertain. This CDR3 has 19 residues. The V end was cut by 1 base, the J end by 1 base, with 22 bases between. Germline CDR1 and CDR2: LGHNA and YSLEER. In DNA form, the CDR3 reads TGCGCCAGCAGCCAAGGTCCGAACAGCCCGGCTTCAGTTAACTATGGCTACACCTTC. It yields the protein CASSQGPNSPASVNYGYTF.

This chain links TRBV5-4 with TRBJ1-2; 11 bases agree with TRBD1. CDR1 and CDR2 from the germline V gene are SGHNT and YYREEE (reference sequence). V trimming: 3 bases; J trimming: 7 bases; junction bases outside the gene matches: 8. The CDR3 sequence is 15 residues long. The CDR3 sequence: CASSSLLGQGGGYTF. The CDR3 nucleotides are TGTGCCAGCAGCTCCCTGTTGGGACAGGGGGGTGGCTACACCTTC.

The chain is built from TRBV29-1 and TRBJ2-5; maybe TRBD1 (5 bases). The CDR3 covers 12 residues. The germline CDR1 and CDR2 sequences are SQVTM and ANQGSEA. The V gene lost 2 bases and the J gene lost 5 bases, with 9 bases spanning the gap. CDR3 bases: TGCAGCGTTGAAAAACAGGAGGAGACCCAGTACTTC. This gives the protein CSVEKQEETQYF. The complete variable domain, with remaining parts taken from reference TRBV29-1 and TRBJ2-5, reads SAVISQKPSRDICQRGTSLTIQCQVDSQVTMMFWYRQQPGQSLTLIATANQGSEATYESGFVIDKFPISRPNLTFSTLTVSNMSPEDSSIYLCSVEKQEETQYFGPGTRLLVL.

This clone was detected once. The chain is built from TRBV10-3 and TRBJ1-4; D gene unclear. The length of the CDR3 is 15 residues. The V gene lost 0 bases and the J gene lost 8 bases, with 13 bases spanning the gap. Germline V lookup: CDR1 ENHRY, CDR2 SYGVKD. CDR3 protein: CAISESEGRSEKLFF. The CDR3 DNA sequence: TGTGCCATCAGTGAGTCGGAGGGCAGGTCAGAAAAACTGTTTTTT.

The chain links TRBV3-1 (or the pseudogene TRBV3-2) to TRBJ1-6, with D unclear. Trimming removed 3 bases from V and 7 bases from J, with 10 bases in between. Germline V CDR1 and CDR2: LGHDT, YNNKEL (reference sequence). The CDR3 consists of 14 residues. The CDR3 protein is CASSHDIGNSPLHF. The CDR3 coding sequence is TGTGCCAGCAGCCATGACATCGGGAATTCACCCCTCCACTTT.

The genes are TRBV18 and TRBJ2-5; 9 nucleotides align to TRBD2. Germline V lookup: CDR1 KGHSH, CDR2 LQKENI. Trimming cost V 3 bases and J 5 bases; bases outside gene matches: 4. There are 14 residues in the CDR3. CDR3 DNA: TGTGCCAGCTCACCCCCCGCGGGGGGGGAGACCCAGTACTTC. It specifies CASSPPAGGETQYF.

The V and J genes are TRBV19 and TRBJ2-7; no definite D call. This CDR3 region has 15 residues. Germline CDR1 is LNHDA and CDR2 is SQIVND (reference sequence). V was trimmed by 6 bases and J by 7 bases, leaving 22 bases between them. The CDR3 sequence is CASRPSGAQMREQYF. The CDR3 bases are TGTGCCAGTAGGCCTTCGGGCGCCCAAATGAGGGAGCAGTACTTC.

About this clone: One end of the junction does not line up with germline, which may come from a read error. The chain joins TRBV7-7 to TRBJ2-7; TRBD1 matches at 9 bases. The length of the CDR3 is 15 residues. Germline CDR1 SSHAT, CDR2 FNYEAQ (reference sequence). The CDR3 DNA is TGTGCTAGCAGTCCAGGGACAGGGTTATCCTACGAGCAGTACTTC. Its protein product is CASSPGTGLSYEQYF.

The V and J genes are TRBV19 and TRBJ2-2; 7 bases align to TRBD1. The ends lost 6 bases at V and 2 bases at J; junction bases unmatched: 12. The CDR3 has 17 residues. Per germline, CDR1 LNHDA and CDR2 SQIVND (reference sequence). The CDR3 region is CASSASSGTENTGELFF. DNA for the CDR3: TGTGCCAGTAGCGCTTCTTCCGGGACAGAAAACACCGGGGAGCTGTTTTTT.